The source of this TCR beta chain is a study of T cells in Graves' hyperthyroidism and ophthalmopathy (dated by TCRdb to between 2018 and 2021). A note on the overall study: Peripheral blood samples were taken at initial diagnosis, before any treatment was given. TCR V-J signatures able to tell the groups apart were searched for in a discovery cohort of 95 to 100 patients, of whom over 40 had Graves' ophthalmopathy and under 65 had stable Graves' hyperthyroidism. Prospective prediction of ophthalmopathy was tested in an independent validation cohort of 18 hyperthyroidism patients and 15 to 17 patients who later progressed to ophthalmopathy. The 90 to 100 discovery patients were randomly split 7:3 into training and test sets. Thyroid tissue and blood T-cell repertoires from roughly 6 Graves' hyperthyroidism patients were also compared in the study. After sampling, hyperthyroidism patients received methimazole starting at 30 mg daily, and ophthalmopathy patients received high-dose intravenous methylprednisolone. The paper reports TCR Vbeta CDR3 sequencing of approximately 140 peripheral blood samples: fewer than 50 ophthalmopathy, fewer than 85 hyperthyroidism and around 17 progressor patients. The investigation overall reported the following: Most expanded thyroid clonotypes (frequency above 0.001) were also found in blood, which suggests that blood repertoires may mirror thyroid immune responses. No statistical method was used to fix the sample size in advance, and group allocation was not hidden from the investigators. During validation, the model predicted progression to ophthalmopathy a median of approximately 7 months ahead of onset, with around 65% sensitivity and almost 75% specificity. A model built on a 13 V-J signature distinguished ophthalmopathy from stable hyperthyroidism, reaching about 88% sensitivity and about 81% specificity in cross-validation and 80%/75% in testing.

TCR beta CDR3 regions were amplified from RNA transcripts. A first-round RT-PCR of the TCR CDR3 used the HTBI primer set with the Qiagen OneStep RT-PCR kit. Libraries were constructed in a second round of multiplex PCR, after which size selection and purification were performed. The libraries were sequenced on an Illumina HiSeq2000 using paired-end 100 bp reads. Processing in the source paper ran as follows. SOAPnuke was used to process the raw data, removing reads that contained adapters or uncalled bases, had a mean Phred below 15, or lacked an exact match to the constant primer or identifier. COPE v1.2.5 was used to merge high-quality paired reads, and clonotypes were defined as unique nucleotide sequences. Clonotypes were aligned to IMGT TRBV, TRBD and TRBJ reference segments using MiTCR v1.1. The analysis was restricted to V-J combinations with a frequency above 0.0001, which together covered roughly 99% of the repertoires. The TCS score was defined as F50 (clonal expansion) divided by E x V (chaos), with BLOSUM62-based TCRdist calculated between CDR3 peptides within each V-J. Welch's t-statistics and random forest reduced roughly 530 V-J features to 13, which were used in a naive Bayes classifier (R e1071). The public reads were reprocessed in TCRdb via fastp at Q25 and MiXCR, keeping in-frame beta chains. Rows matching on CDR3 protein sequence are summarized as one entry with the most common DNA and genes. These V and J calls are TCRdb output, not the study's own analysis. Counted in this sample were around 620,000 distinct CDR3 sequences; 12% to 15% of them appeared once. The top ten constitute approximately 6.4% of the sample.

In the ophthalmopathy patients, disease was moderately to severely active, with a Clinical Activity Score of 3 or more, a NOSPECS grade of 4 or more, and a duration of less than 3 months. Exclusion was applied to patients with uncontrolled infections, other autoimmune diseases, pregnancy or lactation. Diagnoses were based on clinical symptoms, serum thyroxine and TRAb, thyroid ultrasound and orbital computed tomography. PBMCs were separated from 10 ml of fresh peripheral blood using Ficoll-Paque density gradient centrifugation. Trizol reagent was used to extract total RNA, and RNA quality was then checked on an Agilent 2100 Bioanalyzer. This clonotype was found a few times. Its specific antigen is unknown. Nothing much larger sits one base from this clone, and base qualities are not available. V is cut back by 6 bases and J by 5 bases, with 17 bases in the junction unmatched. Based on the germline V gene, the CDR1 and CDR2 sequences are MNHNS and SASEGT. From cysteine to phenylalanine, the CDR3 is 17 amino acids long. This entry keeps only the CDR3 DNA: 51 bases, framed from base 1.

Sequencing input: blood. The chain joins TRBV6-1 to TRBJ2-3, with TRBD1 identical over 7 junction bases. The sequence came from a woman aged 18-30 years with Graves' ophthalmopathy. The nucleotide sequence is TGTGCCAGCAGGGATCGGGTTTCCGGGACAGCCAAAGATACGCAGTATTTT. This is translated as CASRDRVSGTAKDTQYF.